These T cell receptor beta chains were read from a single sample in a study of CD8 T cells in Susac syndrome. TCRdb recomputed calls from the immunoSEQ multiplex PCR reads with MiXCR, one row per CDR3 protein. The sample has under 200,000 distinct CDR3 sequences, around 95% seen once. Sequencing used CD4+ T cells from PBMCs. The receptors here all came from a human donor in good health. Both conserved end residues are part of each CDR3. Fields, in order: J gene, D gene, V gene, clone size, CDR3 protein, CDR3 DNA. The D gene is left open where the match is weak. Rows give clone size only sometimes, using once, few, many, or a class for an expanded clone.

TRBJ1-6	-	TRBV6-5	-	CASRRFYNSPLHF	TGTGCCAGCAGGCGGTTCTATAATTCACCCCTCCACTTT
TRBJ2-5	-	TRBV3-1	-	CASSQDRKTQYF	TGTGCCAGCAGCCAAGATCGTAAGACCCAGTACTTC
TRBJ2-3	TRBD2	TRBV11-2	-	CASSFFRVGGAGTDTQYF	TGTGCCAGCAGCTTTTTCCGGGTCGGGGGGGCCGGTACAGATACGCAGTATTTT
TRBJ2-5	-	TRBV20-1	-	CSARDAEETQYF	TGCAGTGCTAGAGATGCGGAAGAGACCCAGTACTTC
TRBJ2-5	-	TRBV25-1	-	CASSLPGAQSETQYF	TGTGCCAGCAGCCTCCCGGGGGCACAGTCGGAGACCCAGTACTTC
TRBJ2-5	-	TRBV5-1	-	CASSLGQHQETQYF	TGCGCCAGCAGCCTCGGACAGCACCAAGAGACCCAGTACTTC
TRBJ1-2	TRBD1	TRBV29-1	once	CSVEQGQGIYGYTF	TGCAGCGTTGAACAGGGACAGGGTATATATGGCTACACCTTC
TRBJ2-3	-	TRBV12-3/TRBV12-4	-	CASSWTSTGDTQYF	TGTGCCAGCAGTTGGACATCTACCGGGGATACGCAGTATTTT
TRBJ1-2	TRBD1	TRBV7-9	-	CASSLGMTGDGYGYTF	TGTGCCAGCAGCCTAGGAATGACAGGGGACGGCTATGGCTACACCTTC
TRBJ2-1	TRBD1	TRBV6-2/TRBV6-3	-	CASSQGASFYNEQFF	TGTGCCAGCAGCCAGGGGGCAAGTTTCTACAATGAGCAGTTCTTC
TRBJ2-7	TRBD2	TRBV29-1	-	CSVVAGPGEQYF	TGCAGCGTTGTAGCGGGGCCGGGAGAGCAGTACTTC
TRBJ1-1	TRBD1	TRBV3-1	-	CASSQGGQGNTEAFF	TGTGCCAGCAGCCAAGGTGGACAGGGGAACACTGAAGCTTTCTTT
TRBJ1-2	TRBD1	TRBV7-9	-	CASSSGQGGSSF	TGTGCCAGCAGCTCGGGACAGGGGGGATCATCCTTC
TRBJ1-2	TRBD1	TRBV12-3/TRBV12-4	-	CASRRDRGTGYTF	TGTGCCAGCAGGCGGGACAGGGGAACCGGCTACACCTTC
TRBJ1-1	-	TRBV30	-	CAWSVGGPAFF	TGTGCCTGGAGTGTAGGAGGGCCAGCTTTCTTT
TRBJ2-2	-	TRBV7-9	-	CASLGLNTGELFF	TGTGCCAGCCTCGGCCTGAACACCGGGGAGCTGTTTTTT
TRBJ2-4	TRBD1	TRBV12-3/TRBV12-4	once	CASRDRGPGNIQYF	TGTGCCAGCAGAGACAGGGGGCCGGGAAACATTCAGTACTTC
TRBJ2-7	-	TRBV9	-	CASSVATFSEQYF	TGTGCCAGCAGCGTAGCTACATTCTCCGAGCAGTACTTC
TRBJ1-6	-	TRBV12-3/TRBV12-4	-	CASSLHGRENSPLHF	TGTGCCAGCAGTTTACACGGACGGGAGAATTCACCCCTCCACTTT
TRBJ2-3	-	TRBV18	-	CASSPISGRDTQYF	TGTGCCAGCTCACCAATCAGCGGGCGCGATACGCAGTATTTT
TRBJ1-1	-	TRBV20-1	-	CSARGGGGNTEAFF	TGCAGTGCTAGAGGGGGAGGGGGAAACACTGAAGCTTTCTTT
TRBJ2-5	TRBD2	TRBV20-1	-	CSARDRGVETQYF	TGCAGTGCTAGAGATCGGGGGGTGGAGACCCAGTACTTC
TRBJ2-1	-	TRBV5-8	-	CASSSDSYNEQFF	TGTGCCAGCAGCTCCGACAGTTACAATGAGCAGTTCTTC
TRBJ2-7	TRBD1	TRBV29-1	-	CSVVKPWTGSSYEQYF	TGCAGCGTTGTCAAGCCTTGGACAGGGAGCTCCTACGAGCAGTACTTC